The TCR beta chain described here comes from a study of blood T cells in healthy people across ages. For the study at large: Every two T cells gave about one barcoded beta molecule via template switching. Findings of the study overall: The study could not conclusively compare naive and antigen-experienced cells, given its unsorted PBMCs.

Sample-barcoded 5' priming and a J-beta primer mix drove a second PCR of about 6 to 12 cycles. One entry per CDR3 protein, called by TCRdb with MiXCR from the 5' RACE reads. The sample shows approximately 1.5 million distinct CDR3 sequences, around 35% of them seen only once. Each donor was a healthy Caucasian individual from Russia, aged roughly 6 to 90. Each sample provided at least 5 micrograms of extracted total RNA. The germline CDR1 and CDR2 sequences are SGHRS and YFSETQ. Deletions cut 4 bases from V and 4 bases from J, with 17 bases between. This CDR3 is built from 15 residues. In regard to this clonotype: Its target is unknown.

Input material: blood. This chain links TRBV5-1 with TRBJ1-1; weak D call: TRBD1 (5 bases). The receptor was derived from a woman in her twenties or thirties in good health. CDR3 protein: CASSLGSGQGTEAFF. CDR3 nucleotide sequence: TGCGCCAGCAGCCTGGGCTCGGGTCAGGGCACTGAAGCTTTCTTT.